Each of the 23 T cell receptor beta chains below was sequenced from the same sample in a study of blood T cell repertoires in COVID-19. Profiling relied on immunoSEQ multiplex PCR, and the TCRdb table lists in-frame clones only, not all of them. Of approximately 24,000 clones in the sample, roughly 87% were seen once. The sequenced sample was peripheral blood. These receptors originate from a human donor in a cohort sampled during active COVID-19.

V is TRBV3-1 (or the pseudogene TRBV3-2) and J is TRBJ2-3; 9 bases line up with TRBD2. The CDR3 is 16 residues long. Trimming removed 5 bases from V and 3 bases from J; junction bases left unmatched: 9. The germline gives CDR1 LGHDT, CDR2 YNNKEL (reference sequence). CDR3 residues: CASSTIAGVMTDTQYF. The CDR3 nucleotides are TGTGCCAGCAGCACCATAGCGGGAGTTATGACAGATACGCAGTATTTT.

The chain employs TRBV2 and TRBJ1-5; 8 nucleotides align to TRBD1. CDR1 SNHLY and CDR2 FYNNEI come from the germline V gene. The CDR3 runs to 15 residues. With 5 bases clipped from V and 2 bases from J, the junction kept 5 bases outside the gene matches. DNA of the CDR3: TGTGCCAGCAGTCAGGGGGCGCGTGGCAATCAGCCCCAGCATTTT. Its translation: CASSQGARGNQPQHF.

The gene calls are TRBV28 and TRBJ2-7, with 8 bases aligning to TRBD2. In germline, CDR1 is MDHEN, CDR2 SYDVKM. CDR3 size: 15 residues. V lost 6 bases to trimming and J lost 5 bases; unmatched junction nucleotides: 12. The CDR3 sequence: CASRRPGTGGDEQYF. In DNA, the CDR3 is TGTGCCAGCAGGCGCCCAGGTACCGGGGGGGACGAGCAGTACTTC.

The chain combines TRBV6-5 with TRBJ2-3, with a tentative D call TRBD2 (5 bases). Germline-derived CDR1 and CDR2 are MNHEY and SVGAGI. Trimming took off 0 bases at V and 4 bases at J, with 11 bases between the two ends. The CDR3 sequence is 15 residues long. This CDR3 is CASSYSLAGSDTQYF. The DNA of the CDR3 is TGTGCCAGCAGTTACTCGCTGGCGGGCTCAGATACGCAGTATTTT.

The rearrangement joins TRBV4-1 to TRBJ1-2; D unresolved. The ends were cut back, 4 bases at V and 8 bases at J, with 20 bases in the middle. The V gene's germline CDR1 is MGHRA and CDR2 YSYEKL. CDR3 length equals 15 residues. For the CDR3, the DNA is TGCGCCAGCAGCCCTCATTTGTCAGATGGAGGAGGCTACACCTTC. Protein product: CASSPHLSDGGGYTF.

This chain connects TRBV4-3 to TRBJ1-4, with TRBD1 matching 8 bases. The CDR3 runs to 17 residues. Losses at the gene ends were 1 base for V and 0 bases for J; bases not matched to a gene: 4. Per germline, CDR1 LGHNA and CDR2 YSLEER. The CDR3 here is CASSQGTGTATNEKLFF. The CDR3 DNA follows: TGCGCCAGCAGCCAAGGGACAGGGACTGCAACTAATGAAAAACTGTTTTTT.

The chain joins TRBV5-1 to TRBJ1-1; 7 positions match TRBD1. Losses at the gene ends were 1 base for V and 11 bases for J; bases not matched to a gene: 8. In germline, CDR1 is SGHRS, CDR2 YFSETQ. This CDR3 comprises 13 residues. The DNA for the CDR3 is TGCGCCAGCAGCTTGAGACAGGGAGAGAAGGCTTTCTTT. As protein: CASSLRQGEKAFF.

CDR3 region: CASSQNLAGVYEQYF. CDR3 nucleotide sequence: TGTGCCAGCAGCCAAAACCTAGCGGGGGTCTACGAGCAGTACTTC. This chain links TRBV3-1 (or the pseudogene TRBV3-2) with TRBJ2-7; the match to TRBD2 covers 10 bases. Germline V lookup: CDR1 LGHDT, CDR2 YNNKEL (reference sequence). Trimming cost V 2 bases and J 3 bases; bases outside gene matches: 4. The CDR3 sequence is 15 residues long.

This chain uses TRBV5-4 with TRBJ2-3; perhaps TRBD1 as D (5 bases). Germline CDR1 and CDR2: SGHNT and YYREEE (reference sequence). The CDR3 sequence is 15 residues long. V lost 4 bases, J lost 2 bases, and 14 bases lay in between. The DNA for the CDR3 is TGTGCCAGCAGCGAGATACAGGTAGCCACAGATACGCAGTATTTT. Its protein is CASSEIQVATDTQYF.

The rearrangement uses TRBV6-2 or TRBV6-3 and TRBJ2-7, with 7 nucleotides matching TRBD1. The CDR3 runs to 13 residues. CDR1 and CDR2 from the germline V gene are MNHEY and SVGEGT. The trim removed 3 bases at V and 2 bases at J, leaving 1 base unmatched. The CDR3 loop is CASSYDRAYEQYF. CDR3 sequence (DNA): TGTGCCAGCAGTTATGACAGGGCCTACGAGCAGTACTTC.

CDR3 region: CASSEEFRLGYNEQFF. The CDR3 DNA is TGTGCCAGCAGTGAAGAATTCAGACTAGGTTACAATGAGCAGTTCTTC. The V call is TRBV6-1, the J call TRBJ2-1, with D perhaps matching TRBD2 (6 bases). Trimming cost V 1 base and J 4 bases, with 14 bases left between them. This CDR3 contains 16 residues. Germline values: CDR1 MNHNS, CDR2 SASEGT.

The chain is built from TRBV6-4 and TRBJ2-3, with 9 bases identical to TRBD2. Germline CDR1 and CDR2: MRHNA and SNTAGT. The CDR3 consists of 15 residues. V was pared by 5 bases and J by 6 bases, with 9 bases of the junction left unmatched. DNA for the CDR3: TGTGCCAGCAGTCGCGGGCTAGCGGGGCTGGATACGCAGTATTTT. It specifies CASSRGLAGLDTQYF.

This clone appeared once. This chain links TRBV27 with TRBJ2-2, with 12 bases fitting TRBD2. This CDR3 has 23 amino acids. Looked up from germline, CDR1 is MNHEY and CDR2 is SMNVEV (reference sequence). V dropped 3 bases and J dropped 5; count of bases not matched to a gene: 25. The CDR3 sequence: CASSFRLGSDTGLAGGGTGELFF. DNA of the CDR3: TGTGCCAGCAGTTTCCGCCTCGGTTCCGACACGGGACTAGCGGGTGGAGGTACCGGGGAGCTGTTTTTT.

The CDR3 spells CASGNSGLNQETQYF. The CDR3 coding sequence is TGTGCTAGTGGGAACTCTGGACTAAATCAAGAGACCCAGTACTTC. The rearrangement uses TRBV12-5 and TRBJ2-5; the D gene is possibly TRBD2 (6 bases). The CDR3 runs 15 residues. Per germline, CDR1 LGHNT and CDR2 FRNRAP. The V end lost 6 bases, the J end lost 2 bases, and 16 bases lay between the germline ends.

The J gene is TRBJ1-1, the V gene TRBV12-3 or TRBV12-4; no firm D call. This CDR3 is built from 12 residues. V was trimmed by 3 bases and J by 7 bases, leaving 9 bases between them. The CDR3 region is CASSFLSFEAFF. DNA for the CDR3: TGTGCCAGCAGTTTTTTGAGCTTTGAAGCTTTCTTT.

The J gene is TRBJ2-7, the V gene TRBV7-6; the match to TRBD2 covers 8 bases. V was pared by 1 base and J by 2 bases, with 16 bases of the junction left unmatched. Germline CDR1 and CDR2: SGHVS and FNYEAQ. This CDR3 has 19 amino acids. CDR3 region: CASSLVAKLGAGVPYEQYF. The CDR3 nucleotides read TGTGCCAGCAGCTTAGTCGCAAAGTTGGGAGCGGGAGTACCCTACGAGCAGTACTTC.

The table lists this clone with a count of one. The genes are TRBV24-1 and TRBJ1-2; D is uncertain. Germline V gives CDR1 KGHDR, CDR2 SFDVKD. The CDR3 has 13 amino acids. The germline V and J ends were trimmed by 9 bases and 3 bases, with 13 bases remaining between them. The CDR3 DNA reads TGTGCCACCGCGGGCCCCCCCGACTATGGCTACACCTTC. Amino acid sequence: CATAGPPDYGYTF.

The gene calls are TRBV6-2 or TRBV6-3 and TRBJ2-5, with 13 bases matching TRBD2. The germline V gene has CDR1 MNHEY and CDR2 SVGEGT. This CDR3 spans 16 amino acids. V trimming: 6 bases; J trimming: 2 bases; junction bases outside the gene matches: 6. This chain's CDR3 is CASSRLTSGGQETQYF. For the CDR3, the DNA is TGTGCCAGCAGCCGATTGACTAGCGGGGGGCAAGAGACCCAGTACTTC.

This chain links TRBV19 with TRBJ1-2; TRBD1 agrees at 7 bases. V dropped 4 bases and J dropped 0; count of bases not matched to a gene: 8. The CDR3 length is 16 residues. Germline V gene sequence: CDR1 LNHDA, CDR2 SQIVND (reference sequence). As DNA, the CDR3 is TGTGCCAGTAGTACCAAGACAGGGCGCACTAACTATGGCTACACCTTC. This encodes CASSTKTGRTNYGYTF.

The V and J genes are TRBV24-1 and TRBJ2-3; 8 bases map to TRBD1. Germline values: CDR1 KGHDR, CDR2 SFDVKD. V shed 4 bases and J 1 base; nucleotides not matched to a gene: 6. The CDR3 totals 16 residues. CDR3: CATSDPTGEGTDTQYF. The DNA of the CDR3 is TGTGCCACCAGTGACCCGACAGGGGAGGGCACAGATACGCAGTATTTT.

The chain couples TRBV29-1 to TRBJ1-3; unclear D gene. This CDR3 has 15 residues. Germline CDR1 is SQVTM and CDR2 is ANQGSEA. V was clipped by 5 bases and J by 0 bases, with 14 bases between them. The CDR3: CSVTPTGSSGNTIYF. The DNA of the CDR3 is TGCAGCGTTACACCGACTGGAAGCTCTGGAAACACCATATATTTT.

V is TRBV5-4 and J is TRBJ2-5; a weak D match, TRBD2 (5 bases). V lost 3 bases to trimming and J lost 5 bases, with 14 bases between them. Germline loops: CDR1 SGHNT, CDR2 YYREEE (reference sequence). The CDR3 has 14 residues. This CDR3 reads CASSSEAGVETQYF. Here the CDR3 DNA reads TGTGCCAGCAGCTCCGAGGCCGGGGTGGAGACCCAGTACTTC. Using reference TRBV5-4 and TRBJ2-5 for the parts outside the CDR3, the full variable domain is ETGVTQSPTHLIKTRGQQVTLRCSSQSGHNTVSWYQQALGQGPQFIFQYYREEENGRGNFPPRFSGLQFPNYSSELNVNALELDDSALYLCASSSEAGVETQYFGPGTRLLVL.

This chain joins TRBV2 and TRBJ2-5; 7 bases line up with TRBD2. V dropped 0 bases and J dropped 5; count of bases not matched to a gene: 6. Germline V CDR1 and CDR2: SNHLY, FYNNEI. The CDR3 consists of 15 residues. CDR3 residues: CASSEALVGGETQYF. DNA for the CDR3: TGTGCCAGCAGTGAAGCGCTGGTGGGGGGGGAGACCCAGTACTTC.